The T cell receptor (beta chain) under discussion was sequenced for a study of blood T cells in healthy people across ages (dated by TCRdb to the mid-2010s). General notes on the study: In model experiments, template switching captured about one uniquely barcoded TCR beta cDNA molecule for every two T cells. Using deep sequencing normalized with unique cDNA molecular identifiers, the study measured how TCR beta repertoire diversity changes with age. The donors were split into four age groups: young (average around 15 years), middle-aged (39), aged (62) and long-lived (roughly 88). To avoid experimental bias, donors of different ages were randomly spread across the sequencing lanes. Two additional independent replicas of 1 million unique cDNA reads from the same blood draw were analyzed for two donors (one aged 18 to 29 and one aged 80 or older). Study-level results and caveats: Because profiling used bulk unsorted PBMCs, naive and antigen-experienced compartments could not be compared conclusively. Estimates of total diversity based on one million sequenced T cells were regarded as lower bounds and as underestimates. Because the CMV infection status of the donors was unknown, age-related changes in expanded clonotypes may potentially have been confounded. As age increased, observed TCR beta diversity per million T cells dropped in a roughly linear way, and a significant reduction was already evident by age 40. There was a strong correlation between observed TCR beta diversity and the percentage of naive T cells measured by flow cytometry. Compared with the aged group, the long-lived group had more naive CD4+ T cells, fewer expanded clones and increased TCR diversity, suggesting age selection.

On this clonotype: No antigen is known for it. Per-nucleotide qualities are absent, and no much larger clonotype sits a single base away.

The 39 donors, aged roughly 6 to 100 years, were systemically healthy Caucasian individuals from Russia. Around 10 milliliters of peripheral blood were drawn from each donor into EDTA-treated Vacutainer tubes. Ficoll-Paque density-gradient centrifugation was used to isolate PBMCs, with at least 7 million obtained per sample. Total RNA, at least 5 micrograms per sample, was extracted from PBMCs with Trizol reagent. Naive CD45RAhigh/CD27high T cell percentages were measured by flow cytometry on a PBMC aliquot from every donor. The CDR3, from cysteine to phenylalanine, totals 14 residues. CDR3 DNA only is kept here, 42 bases in frame from base 1. CDR1 and CDR2, per the germline V gene, are ENHRY and SYGVKD. V is reduced by 5 bases and J by 2 bases, leaving a spacing of 10 bases between them. Library creation used 5' RACE. Sequencing instrument: Illumina HiSeq 2500. A second about 7 to 12 cycle PCR used a sample-barcoded 5' primer and a J-beta primer mix. A template-switch 5' adaptor carrying 12 random nucleotides introduced a unique molecular identifier onto each TCR beta cDNA molecule. Each sample yielded at least 2.5 million CDR3-containing paired-end reads. First-strand cDNA was synthesized from all RNA with the Mint cDNA synthesis kit, primed by a TRBC-specific oligonucleotide. After uracil-DNA glycosylase treatment, a first 18-cycle PCR used universal primers M1SS and BC2_uni_R on all cDNA. Under the source paper's analysis protocol: Normalization of each sample was performed by random selection of 1 million high-quality reads, each carrying a distinct molecular identifier. Instead of being binned into consensus sequences, reads with shared molecular identifiers were discarded. CDR3 identification, clonotype clustering and error correction used MiTCR with a Q25 quality threshold and the strictest error-elimination algorithm. A nonparametric unseen species model with Euler transformation was used to estimate a lower bound on total TCR beta diversity. TCRdb handled the public reads itself, with Q25 trimming in fastp and clone calling in MiXCR, and kept productive beta chains. Records with the same CDR3 protein are collapsed into one entry carrying the most frequent genes and DNA. The authors' filters were not applied to this entry. Here the sample has around 1,500,000 distinct CDR3 sequences; roughly 45% occur a single time. Roughly 8.2% of the sample is in the top ten clones.

Sequencing was done on a sample of blood. The TCR sequence derives from a young woman in good health. This receptor chain uses TRBV10-3 and TRBJ2-1; a tentative D match to TRBD2 spans 6 bases. CDR3 region: CAISRDSAYNEQFF. The DNA sequence is given as TGTGCCATCAGTCGGGACTCCGCCTACAATGAGCAGTTCTTC.